The source of this T cell receptor beta chain is a study of spatial heterogeneity in lung cancer. Study-wide points: Tumors with more nonsynonymous mutations had more expanded intratumoral alpha and beta TCRs. Expanded TCRs classified as ubiquitous or regional were counted, and these counts tracked ubiquitous and regional nonsynonymous mutations, respectively.

The time point: sample taken at primary tumor resection. Patients with untreated early-stage non-small cell lung cancer, numbering approximately 79, were the donors. Material for sequencing was whole RNA from tumor, nontumor lung or frozen PBMC, left unsorted. About this clonotype itself: The antigen is not known.

TCRdb independently ran MiXCR on the 5' RACE reads; one entry per CDR3 protein. Counted here are 1,500 to 2,000 distinct CDR3 sequences, 16% occurring once; the ten biggest clones make up 25% to 30%. Germline V gene lookup returns CDR1 LGHDT and CDR2 YNNKEL (reference sequence). Trimming cost V 1 base and J 0 bases, with 4 bases left between them. This CDR3 spans 15 amino acids. V is TRBV3-1 and J is TRBJ2-6; D is ambiguous. Specimen: lung tumor tissue, collected at surgery. This TCR was sampled from a female donor with early-stage non-small cell lung cancer. CDR3 nucleotide sequence: TGTGCCAGCAGCCAAGGTGGCTCTGGGGCCAACGTCCTGACTTTC. Amino acids: CASSQGGSGANVLTF. The complete variable domain, with remaining parts taken from reference TRBV3-1 and TRBJ2-6, reads DTAVSQTPKYLVTQMGNDKSIKCEQNLGHDTMYWYKQDSKKFLKIMFSYNNKELIINETVPNRFSPKSPDKAHLNLHINSLELGDSAVYFCASSQGGSGANVLTFGAGSRLTVL.